Listed here are 8 T cell receptor beta chains from one sample, sequenced in a study of OX40 agonist ivuxolimab in advanced cancers. Produced via immunoSEQ multiplex PCR; TCRdb's table is partial and in-frame only. Altogether some 45,000 clones are present, roughly 86% being singletons, with the ten largest covering about 13%. Material: CD4+ or CD8+ T cells sorted from blood, obtained in a trial of the OX40 agonist ivuxolimab. Every receptor here comes from an adult with an advanced solid tumor such as melanoma, head and neck, liver or kidney cancer.

This rearrangement joins TRBV7-9 to TRBJ2-7; no reliable D call. Germline CDR1 and CDR2: SEHNR and FQNEAQ (reference sequence). Trimming removed 5 bases at V and 5 bases at J, with 10 bases between. The CDR3 extends over 12 amino acids. The CDR3 nucleotides are TGTGCCAGCAGCCCCGTTCGAAACGAGCAGTACTTC. This sequence encodes CASSPVRNEQYF.

The CDR3 DNA is TGTGCCAGCAGCCCAGGGGACAGGGGGATCGGGGAGCTGTTTTTT. This sequence encodes CASSPGDRGIGELFF. The chain combines TRBV7-3 with TRBJ2-2; 11 bases are a match to TRBD1. V was pared by 5 bases and J by 7 bases, with 6 bases of the junction left unmatched. The CDR3 is made up of 15 amino acids. Germline loops: CDR1 SGHTA, CDR2 FQGTGA. Using reference TRBV7-3 and TRBJ2-2 for the parts outside the CDR3, the full variable domain is GAGVSQTPSNKVTEKGKYVELRCDPISGHTALYWYRQSLGQGPEFLIYFQGTGAADDSGLPNDRFFAVRPEGSVSTLKIQRTERGDSAVYLCASSPGDRGIGELFFGEGSRLTVL.

J is TRBJ1-1 and V is TRBV7-8; D is undetermined. Germline CDR1 and CDR2: SGHVS and FQNEAQ. CDR3 size: 15 residues. V lost 5 bases and J lost 4, with 17 bases in between. CDR3 DNA: TGTGCCAGCAGCCCGCGAGACGGTTTTGGCACTGAAGCTTTCTTT. It yields the protein CASSPRDGFGTEAFF.

The chain uses TRBV15 and TRBJ1-1; possibly TRBD1 for D (5 bases). Germline assignment: CDR1 LNHNV and CDR2 YYDKDF (reference sequence). V lost 5 bases, J lost 8 bases, and 15 bases lay in between. The CDR3 extends over 13 amino acids. CDR3 in amino acids: CATSVLRGTEAFF. The DNA for the CDR3 is TGTGCCACCAGCGTCCTTAGGGGTACAGAAGCTTTCTTT. Combining the CDR3 with reference TRBV15 and TRBJ1-1 gives the whole variable domain DAMVIQNPRYQVTQFGKPVTLSCSQTLNHNVMYWYQQKSSQAPKLLFHYYDKDFNNEADTPDNFQSRRPNTSFCFLDIRSPGLGDTAMYLCATSVLRGTEAFFGQGTRLTVV.

The chain is built from TRBV2 and TRBJ1-1, with D perhaps matching TRBD1 (5 bases). Trimming took off 8 bases at V and 6 bases at J, with 22 bases between the two ends. CDR3 length equals 15 residues. Germline CDR1 reads SNHLY; CDR2 reads FYNNEI. The CDR3 DNA sequence: TGTGCCAGCTTGGCCGGTACCCCGGGGCGCTCTGAAGCTTTCTTT. It specifies CASLAGTPGRSEAFF.

This clone was seen only once. The rearrangement uses TRBV6-5 and TRBJ1-1; 7 nucleotides align to TRBD1. The V and J ends lost 6 bases and 3 bases, in that order; junction bases with no gene match: 4. CDR3 size: 13 residues. Germline V gene data show CDR1 as MNHEY and CDR2 as SVGAGI. For the CDR3, the DNA is TGTGCCAGCAGCGAAGACAGGGACACTGAAGCTTTCTTT. Translated, it gives CASSEDRDTEAFF.

This chain links TRBV4-1 with TRBJ2-1; D is unresolved. This CDR3 comprises 13 residues. The V gene lost 3 bases and the J gene lost 8 bases, with 11 bases spanning the gap. Germline CDR1 and CDR2: MGHRA and YSYEKL. The CDR3 protein is CASSHRSWDEQFF. DNA of the CDR3: TGCGCCAGCAGCCATCGATCTTGGGATGAGCAGTTCTTC.

CDR3 in DNA: TGTGCCAGCACCGGTCGGACAGGCCGAATCTACGAGCAGTACTTC. Its translation: CASTGRTGRIYEQYF. The chain recombines TRBV7-9 with TRBJ2-7; 7 bases line up with TRBD1. This CDR3 has 15 amino acids. The germline CDR1 and CDR2 sequences are SEHNR and FQNEAQ (reference sequence). V was clipped by 7 bases and J by 3 bases; unmatched bases: 12.